These 23 T cell receptor beta chains came from one sample sequenced in a study of shared clonotypes between healthy human individuals. Generated by immunoSEQ multiplex PCR, the TCRdb table keeps only in-frame clones and is missing some. This table has around 640,000 clones, 95% to 96% appearing once. Naive CD8 cells were CD45RO-negative, positively selected for CCR7, excluding terminally differentiated effector memory CD45RA+ cells. Material for sequencing was naive CD8+ T cells sorted from blood. These receptor sequences come from a woman under 40 in good health.

The V and J genes are TRBV28 and TRBJ2-3, with 8 positions matching TRBD2. Germline CDR1 reads MDHEN; CDR2 reads SYDVKM. The CDR3 consists of 16 residues. Unmatched junction bases numbered 11, after V lost 7 bases and J lost 2 bases. The CDR3 sequence: CASTLEAGGYTDTQYF. The CDR3 coding sequence is TGTGCCAGCACCCTGGAGGCGGGAGGCTACACAGATACGCAGTATTTT.

The chain couples TRBV27 to TRBJ2-1; D ambiguous. Germline CDR1 MNHEY, CDR2 SMNVEV (reference sequence). The CDR3 runs 16 residues. V lost 0 bases to trimming and J lost 4 bases, with 13 bases between them. CDR3 region: CASSLSGGYKYNEQFF. CDR3 DNA: TGTGCCAGCAGTTTATCCGGCGGATATAAATACAATGAGCAGTTCTTC.

The sample holds one count of this clone. Other DNA variants within this sample encode the same CDR3. V is TRBV27 and J is TRBJ2-1, with D perhaps TRBD2 (6 bases). V was clipped by 3 bases and J by 2 bases, with 8 bases between them. Germline values: CDR1 MNHEY, CDR2 SMNVEV (reference sequence). This CDR3 has 14 residues. In DNA, the CDR3 is TGTGCCAGCAGTTTCGGGGGTACCTACAATGAGCAGTTCTTC. Its translation: CASSFGGTYNEQFF.

This rearrangement joins TRBV19 to TRBJ1-4, with D possibly matching TRBD1 (6 bases). The CDR3 has 19 residues. CDR1 and CDR2 (germline): LNHDA, SQIVND (reference sequence). V was cut by 3 bases and J by 4 bases, with 24 bases left in between. The CDR3 loop is CASSIDPRTEKGVNEKLFF. CDR3 nucleotide sequence: TGTGCCAGTAGTATCGACCCTCGGACGGAGAAGGGGGTTAATGAAAAACTGTTTTTT.

The V gene is TRBV29-1, the J gene TRBJ1-5; D perhaps matches TRBD1 (6 bases). Between the trimmed V and J ends, which lost 0 bases and 4 bases, there was a span of 10 bases. CDR1 is SQVTM and CDR2 is ANQGSEA in the germline V gene. This CDR3 region has 14 residues. The CDR3, as DNA: TGCAGCGTTGAAGAGGGGGCGGAAAATCAGCCCCAGCATTTT. Amino acids: CSVEEGAENQPQHF.

V and J are TRBV19 and TRBJ2-7; 13 nucleotides match TRBD2. Germline-derived CDR1 and CDR2 are LNHDA and SQIVND (reference sequence). After removal of 8 bases from V and 0 bases from J, the junction contained 7 bases not matched to a gene. The CDR3 is 16 residues long. CDR3 DNA: TGTGCCAGTCAACTAGCGGGAGGGCCCGGCTCCTACGAGCAGTACTTC. The encoded protein is CASQLAGGPGSYEQYF.

CDR3 nucleotide sequence: TGTGCCAGCAGTTACAGCGTCCCGAGCGAGCAGTACTTC. Amino acids: CASSYSVPSEQYF. This chain connects TRBV6-5 to TRBJ2-7; no clear D. Germline assignment: CDR1 MNHEY and CDR2 SVGAGI. The CDR3 is 13 amino acids. Trimming cost V 2 bases and J 6 bases, with 11 bases left between them.

This chain links TRBV27 with TRBJ1-2, with no clear D. The CDR3 sequence is 12 residues long. V shed 5 bases and J shed 2 bases, with 6 bases lying between them. The V gene's germline CDR1 is MNHEY and CDR2 SMNVEV (reference sequence). The CDR3 DNA is TGTGCCAGCAGTAAAGGGAACTATGGCTACACCTTC. Protein: CASSKGNYGYTF.

The V call is TRBV2, the J call TRBJ1-3; D is unclear. V was shortened by 6 bases and J by 0 bases, with 6 bases between the two germline ends. This CDR3 has 13 residues. In germline, CDR1 is SNHLY, CDR2 FYNNEI. The CDR3 DNA sequence: TGTGCCAGCAGAGAGAGCTCTGGAAACACCATATATTTT. Translating it yields CASRESSGNTIYF. The full variable domain, rest sourced from reference TRBV2 and TRBJ1-3, is EPEVTQTPSHQVTQMGQEVILRCVPISNHLYFYWYRQILGQKVEFLVSFYNNEISEKSEIFDDQFSVERPDGSNFTLKIRSTKLEDSAMYFCASRESSGNTIYFGEGSWLTVV.

The rearrangement joins TRBV9 to TRBJ2-7; D tentatively fits TRBD1 or TRBD2 (7 bases each). CDR1 is SGDLS, CDR2 YYNGEE, per germline. This CDR3 has 15 amino acids. V dropped 4 bases and J dropped 9 bases, with 23 bases sitting between them. The CDR3 reads CASSPRTGQRDWQYF. DNA for the CDR3: TGTGCCAGCAGCCCAAGGACGGGACAGCGGGATTGGCAGTACTTC.

This rearrangement joins TRBV9 to TRBJ2-3; D ambiguous. Germline-derived CDR1 and CDR2 are SGDLS and YYNGEE. This CDR3 has 16 residues. The V end lost 0 bases, the J end lost 1 base, and 12 bases lay between the germline ends. The chain's CDR3 is CASSVVPQDRTDTQYF. DNA for the CDR3: TGTGCCAGCAGCGTAGTCCCGCAAGACCGCACAGATACGCAGTATTTT.

The genes are TRBV9 and TRBJ2-2, with D unclear. CDR1 and CDR2 (germline): SGDLS, YYNGEE. The V end lost 3 bases, the J end lost 5 bases, and 17 bases lay between the germline ends. The CDR3 has 16 amino acids. The CDR3 DNA follows: TGTGCCAGCAGCGCGACACCGGAAGTGACAACCGGGGAGCTGTTTTTT. Translated, it gives CASSATPEVTTGELFF.

The chain combines TRBV27 with TRBJ2-2; the D gene could be TRBD1 or TRBD2 (5 bases each). Germline CDR1 and CDR2: MNHEY and SMNVEV (reference sequence). The CDR3 runs 15 residues. V lost 0 bases to trimming and J lost 4 bases, with 9 bases between them. For the CDR3, the DNA is TGTGCCAGCAGTTTATCCGGGACCCTCACCGGGGAGCTGTTTTTT. Its protein product is CASSLSGTLTGELFF.

The rearrangement links TRBV15 to TRBJ2-5, with 7 bases fitting TRBD2. V shed 0 bases and J 4 bases; nucleotides not matched to a gene: 23. This CDR3 has 21 residues. The germline V gene encodes CDR1 LNHNV and CDR2 YYDKDF (reference sequence). Here the CDR3 reads CATSRDGREKGPAEAPETQYF. CDR3 bases: TGTGCCACCAGCAGAGATGGGAGGGAAAAGGGTCCAGCGGAGGCCCCAGAGACCCAGTACTTC. The full variable domain, in which reference TRBV15 and TRBJ2-5 provide the parts outside the CDR3, is DAMVIQNPRYQVTQFGKPVTLSCSQTLNHNVMYWYQQKSSQAPKLLFHYYDKDFNNEADTPDNFQSRRPNTSFCFLDIRSPGLGDTAMYLCATSRDGREKGPAEAPETQYFGPGTRLLVL.

The chain has TRBV28 and TRBJ2-1; TRBD2 agrees at 10 bases. From germline, CDR1 is MDHEN and CDR2 SYDVKM. Trimming cost V 6 bases and J 8 bases; bases outside gene matches: 13. This CDR3 spans 16 amino acids. The CDR3 sequence is CASSSGTSVSLDEQFF. In nucleotides, the CDR3 is TGTGCCAGCAGCTCGGGGACTAGCGTAAGTTTAGATGAGCAGTTCTTC.

The chain recombines TRBV19 with TRBJ1-5; 10 positions agree with TRBD1. V trimming: 5 bases; J trimming: 4 bases; junction bases outside the gene matches: 8. Germline V gene lookup returns CDR1 LNHDA and CDR2 SQIVND (reference sequence). This CDR3 has 16 residues. CDR3 DNA sequence: TGTGCCAGTAGTTACTATGGACAGGGGGGAAATCAGCCCCAGCATTTT. It translates to CASSYYGQGGNQPQHF.

The chain has TRBV5-6 and TRBJ2-5; D gene uncertain. The closer fit of TRBJ2-7 to the DNA end suggests the J call may be wrong. Germline-derived CDR1 and CDR2 are SGHDT and YYEEEE. There are 13 residues in the CDR3. CDR3 residues: CASSSTLAIEQYF. CDR3 nucleotide sequence: TGTGCCAGCAGCTCCACTTTGGCTATCGAGCAGTACTTC.

This chain links TRBV2 with TRBJ1-5; possibly TRBD1 for D (6 bases). V was clipped by 8 bases and J by 0 bases, with 17 bases between them. This CDR3 region has 16 residues. Germline V gene lookup returns CDR1 SNHLY and CDR2 FYNNEI. CDR3 protein: CASRVRQEYSNQPQHF. The CDR3 nucleotides are TGTGCCAGCCGGGTTCGACAGGAATATAGCAATCAGCCCCAGCATTTT.

The chain employs TRBV6-7 and TRBJ1-1, with D possibly TRBD1 on 5 matching bases. TRBV6-7 is placed among ORFs of uncertain function. Between the trimmed V and J ends, which lost 5 bases and 3 bases, there was a span of 25 bases. The CDR3 contains 18 residues. Here the CDR3 reads CASSRIWGNHKGDTEAFF. The CDR3 coding sequence is TGTGCCAGCAGTCGTATTTGGGGGAATCATAAAGGTGACACTGAAGCTTTCTTT.

V is TRBV7-9 and J is TRBJ2-3; 11 nucleotides align to TRBD1. V lost 3 bases to trimming and J lost 6 bases; unmatched junction nucleotides: 5. The CDR3 totals 15 residues. Germline V gene data show CDR1 as SEHNR and CDR2 as FQNEAQ (reference sequence). For the CDR3, the DNA is TGTGCCAGCAGCTTTGGACAGGGGGCAAAGGATACGCAGTATTTT. Its protein product is CASSFGQGAKDTQYF.

The rearrangement joins TRBV15 to TRBJ2-1; D gene ambiguous. Trimming removed 5 bases at V and 6 bases at J, with 11 bases between. Germline V gives CDR1 LNHNV, CDR2 YYDKDF (reference sequence). CDR3 size: 13 residues. For the CDR3, the DNA is TGTGCCACCAGCCGTCAGACGGGCAATGAGCAGTTCTTC. This sequence encodes CATSRQTGNEQFF.

The chain is built from TRBV29-1 and TRBJ2-2; tentatively, D is TRBD1 (6 bases). The germline V gene encodes CDR1 SQVTM and CDR2 ANQGSEA. The CDR3 has 12 amino acids. V shed 6 bases and J shed 6 bases, with 11 bases lying between them. CDR3 in DNA: TGCAGCGTGGTACAGGGTTCCGGGGAGCTGTTTTTT. It is translated as CSVVQGSGELFF.

This chain uses TRBV27 with TRBJ2-7; 7 bases line up with TRBD2. CDR3 length equals 13 residues. Germline-derived CDR1 and CDR2 are MNHEY and SMNVEV (reference sequence). V shed 8 bases, J shed 6 bases, and the junction held 10 bases outside the gene matches. In DNA, the CDR3 is TGTGCCAGCCAGACACTCGGACTAGTCGAGCAGTACTTC. Residues: CASQTLGLVEQYF.